The 12 T cell receptor beta chains below come from one sample, sequenced in a study of brain T cells in children with intractable seizures. Sequencing was limited to surgery cases with top T cell transcript signatures in brain tissue. Repertoires were generated with immunoSEQ multiplex PCR, while TCRdb's copy carries only in-frame clones and drops some. The sample has around 2,700 clones; 80% to 85% are singletons. The sequenced sample was resected brain tissue, obtained at surgery. Receptor source: a boy under two years old with hemimegalencephaly and intractable seizures.

This chain joins TRBV28 and TRBJ2-3; 7 nucleotides match TRBD1. The CDR3 length is 14 residues. J lost 2 bases, V lost 5 bases, and 4 bases had no gene match. Germline lookup yields CDR1 MDHEN and CDR2 SYDVKM. As DNA, the CDR3 is TGTGCCAGCAGTCCCGGACAGGACACAGATACGCAGTATTTT. Translating gives CASSPGQDTDTQYF.

This chain links TRBV6-5 with TRBJ1-1; a possible D gene is TRBD1 (6 bases). The CDR3 extends over 13 amino acids. CDR1 and CDR2 (germline): MNHEY, SVGAGI. In DNA, the CDR3 is TGTGCATCACAGGGATGGGCGAACACTGAAGCTTTCTTT. Translation: CASQGWANTEAFF.

This clone appeared a single time. The V and J genes are TRBV30 and TRBJ2-1, with 15 bases that match TRBD2. J was trimmed by 9 bases and V by 1 base; bases with no gene match: 10. This CDR3 comprises 17 residues. Germline V CDR1 and CDR2: GTSNPN, SVGIG (reference sequence). In DNA, the CDR3 is TGTGCCTGGAGTGGGGACGGCCGGACTAGCGGGAGGGGTGAGCAGTTCTTC. Translating gives CAWSGDGRTSGRGEQFF.

V usage is TRBV7-3 and J usage is TRBJ2-1, with 13 bases aligning to TRBD2. The germline CDR1 and CDR2 sequences are SGHTA and FQGTGA. V dropped 3 bases and J dropped 3; count of bases not matched to a gene: 8. This CDR3 comprises 18 residues. CDR3: CASSFGTSGNTDYNEQFF. The CDR3 DNA is TGTGCCAGCAGCTTCGGGACTAGCGGGAATACGGACTACAATGAGCAGTTCTTC.

J is TRBJ2-2 and V is TRBV27; the match to TRBD2 covers 9 bases. With V trimmed by 2 bases and J by 6 bases, 4 bases remained unmatched. The V gene's germline CDR1 is MNHEY and CDR2 SMNVEV (reference sequence). This CDR3 is 15 amino acids long. CDR3: CASSLGAGGPGELFF. CDR3 DNA: TGTGCCAGCAGTTTAGGGGCGGGAGGGCCCGGGGAGCTGTTTTTT.

The chain joins TRBV2 to TRBJ2-3; D gene uncertain. This CDR3 is built from 11 residues. CDR1 and CDR2 (germline): SNHLY, FYNNEI. Trimming left V 4 bases short and J 6 bases short, with 5 bases between. Here the CDR3 DNA reads TGTGCCAGCAGTGCTGGTGATACGCAGTATTTT. Its protein is CASSAGDTQYF.

The V and J genes are TRBV4-1 and TRBJ1-2, with 7 bases identical to TRBD1. This CDR3 has 13 amino acids. The germline V gene encodes CDR1 MGHRA and CDR2 YSYEKL. With V trimmed by 3 bases and J by 8 bases, 6 bases remained unmatched. DNA for the CDR3: TGCGCCAGCAGCCACCCGACAGGGAACGGCTACACCTTC. It translates to CASSHPTGNGYTF.

The V call is TRBV7-2, the J call TRBJ2-7; tentative D call: TRBD2 (6 bases). The CDR3 covers 15 residues. The germline gives CDR1 SGHTA, CDR2 FQGNSA. The V and J ends lost 1 base and 2 bases respectively, with 12 bases between them. The CDR3 here is CASSLVAAGTYEQYF. CDR3 bases: TGTGCCAGCAGCTTAGTAGCGGCGGGTACCTACGAGCAGTACTTC.

The chain couples TRBV11-1 to TRBJ2-3, with D unclear. This CDR3 is 15 amino acids long. Germline V gives CDR1 SGHAT, CDR2 FQDESV (reference sequence). V was cut by 5 bases and J by 0 bases, with 12 bases left in between. This chain's CDR3 is CASSPRLESTDTQYF. Written as DNA, the CDR3 is TGTGCCAGCAGCCCGCGACTCGAAAGCACAGATACGCAGTATTTT.

The chain recombines TRBV28 with TRBJ1-6, with a possible D match to TRBD1 (6 bases). Trimming removed 8 bases from V and 9 bases from J, with 17 bases in between. The CDR3 has 14 residues. The germline gives CDR1 MDHEN, CDR2 SYDVKM. CDR3 DNA: TGTGCCAGCCGCTTTAGGGGGGCGAGTTCACCCCTCCACTTT. Its protein is CASRFRGASSPLHF.

The gene calls are TRBV5-4 and TRBJ2-1; 10 nucleotides match TRBD2. V dropped 0 bases and J dropped 3; count of bases not matched to a gene: 0. The CDR3 runs to 15 residues. Germline V CDR1 and CDR2: SGHNT, YYREEE (reference sequence). The CDR3 DNA follows: TGTGCCAGCAGCTTGGCTAGCGGGAGCTACAATGAGCAGTTCTTC. It yields the protein CASSLASGSYNEQFF.

V is TRBV2 and J is TRBJ2-7, with a tentative D call TRBD2 (5 bases). Germline V gives CDR1 SNHLY, CDR2 FYNNEI. The CDR3 covers 14 residues. Between the trimmed V and J ends, which lost 2 bases and 1 base, there was a span of 9 bases. CDR3 nucleotides: TGTGCCAGCAGTGAACTTGAGGGATCCTACGAGCAGTACTTC. This sequence encodes CASSELEGSYEQYF.